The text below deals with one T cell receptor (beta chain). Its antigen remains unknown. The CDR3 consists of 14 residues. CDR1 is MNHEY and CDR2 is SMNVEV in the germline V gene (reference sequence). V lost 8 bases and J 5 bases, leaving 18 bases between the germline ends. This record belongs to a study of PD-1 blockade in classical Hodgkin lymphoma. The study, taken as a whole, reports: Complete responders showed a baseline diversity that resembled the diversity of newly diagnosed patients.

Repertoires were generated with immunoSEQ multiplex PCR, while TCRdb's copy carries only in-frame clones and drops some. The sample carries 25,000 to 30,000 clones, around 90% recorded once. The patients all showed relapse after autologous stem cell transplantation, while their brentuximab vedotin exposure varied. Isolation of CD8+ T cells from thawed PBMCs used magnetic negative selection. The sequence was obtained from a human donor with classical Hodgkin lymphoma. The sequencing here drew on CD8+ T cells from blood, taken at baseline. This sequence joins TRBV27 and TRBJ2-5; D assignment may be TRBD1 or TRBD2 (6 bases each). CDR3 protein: CASALSGGGETQYF. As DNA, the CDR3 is TGTGCCAGCGCCCTCTCCGGGGGCGGTGAGACCCAGTACTTC.